The text below deals with one T cell receptor (beta chain). Its specificity is not known. TCRdb reprocessed the 5' RACE reads with MiXCR, giving one entry per CDR3 protein. Among about 470,000 distinct CDR3 sequences listed, roughly 23% were seen once. This sample stems from a study of T-cell memory formation after mild COVID-19. Study summary: Among the donors, TCR clusters were largely specific to each donor. Whole-study findings and limits: Confirmation was lacking for SARS-CoV-2 specificity of second-wave clones that peaked on day 37. Shrinking CD4+ clones resided mostly in CM and EM, and CD8+ ones in EMRA. Clones that got smaller from day 15 to 85 had even CD4/CD8, while clones growing later tipped toward CD4+.

Between the trimmed V and J ends, which lost 7 bases and 1 base, there was a span of 17 bases. The CDR3 contains 15 residues. Germline CDR1 is MNHEY and CDR2 is SVGEGT. The receptor comes from an adult woman who had mild COVID-19 (a few samples of this study predate the infection). Cell type and time point are not known. The V call is TRBV6-2 or TRBV6-3, the J call TRBJ2-7, with D possibly matching TRBD2 (6 bases). The specimen was PBMCs or a T cell subset sorted from them (not recorded which). The CDR3 sequence is CASTYEEGWSYEQYF. CDR3 DNA: TGTGCCAGCACCTATGAGGAGGGTTGGTCCTACGAGCAGTACTTC.